The table lists the clone carrying this T cell receptor (beta chain) with a count of one. Its antigen is unidentified. Time point meaning: patch test 3, about 24 weeks after DPC sensitization. Treatment indicated: therapeutic diphenylcyclopropenone sensitization with weekly scalp DPC. Germline assignment: CDR1 GTSNPN and CDR2 SVGIG (reference sequence). Trimming removed 3 bases from V and 3 bases from J, with 12 bases in between. The CDR3 runs 14 residues. The data stem from a study of human T cells and chemical hapten exposure. TCRdb reprocessed the RACE reads via MiXCR and lists one record per CDR3 protein. The sample holds more than 45,000 distinct CDR3 sequences, 9.5% to 15% seen once. Study-wide results and caveats: Because all patients had alopecia, their immune responses might differ from healthy ones. With DPC sensitization, TCRs exceeding 1 in 1000 frequency showed no change.

The specimen comprised whole blood, sampled in connection with sensitization to the hapten diphenylcyclopropenone (DPC). The source is a man aged 25 to 40 with alopecia areata. Some clones in this sample may be carry-over from other donors' samples. The gene calls are TRBV30 and TRBJ1-5; D unclear. The CDR3 reads CAWRSGVPNQPQHF. CDR3 DNA sequence: TGTGCCTGGAGGAGCGGGGTCCCCAATCAGCCCCAGCATTTT.